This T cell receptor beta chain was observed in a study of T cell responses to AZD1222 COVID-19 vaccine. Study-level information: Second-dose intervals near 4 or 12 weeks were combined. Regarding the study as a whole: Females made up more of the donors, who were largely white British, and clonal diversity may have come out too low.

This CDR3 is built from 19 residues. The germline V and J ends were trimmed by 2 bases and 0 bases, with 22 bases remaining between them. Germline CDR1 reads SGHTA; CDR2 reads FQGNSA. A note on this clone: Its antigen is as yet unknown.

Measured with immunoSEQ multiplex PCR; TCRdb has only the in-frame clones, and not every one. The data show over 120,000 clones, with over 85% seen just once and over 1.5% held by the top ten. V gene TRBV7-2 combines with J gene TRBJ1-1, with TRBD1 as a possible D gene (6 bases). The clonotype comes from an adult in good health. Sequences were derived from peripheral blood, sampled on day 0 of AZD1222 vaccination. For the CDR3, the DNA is TGTGCCAGCAGCTTAAAGGGGGGGTTCATAGGGGAGATGAACACTGAAGCTTTCTTT. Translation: CASSLKGGFIGEMNTEAFF.